Presented here are 10 T cell receptor beta chains from one specimen sequenced in a study of blood T cells in healthy people across ages. The authors ran a second PCR of about 6 to 11 cycles using a sample-barcoded 5' primer and a J-beta primer mix. TCRdb itself ran the 5' RACE reads through MiXCR, one entry per CDR3 protein. Of 1.2 million to 1.5 million distinct CDR3 sequences listed, roughly 60% are singletons. The sequencing sample was made of blood. The source of these receptors is a man younger than 35 in good health.

The V gene is TRBV5-1, the J gene TRBJ1-2; 8 bases are a match to TRBD1. In germline, CDR1 is SGHRS, CDR2 YFSETQ. The CDR3 is 14 amino acids. J gave up 6 bases and V 4 bases, and 8 bases lay outside the gene matches. The CDR3 nucleotides are TGCGCCAGCAGCCCAGGGGGCGAAAGGCATGGCTACACCTTC. Translation: CASSPGGERHGYTF.

This clonotype was counted once. V gene TRBV20-1 combines with J gene TRBJ1-2; 8 nucleotides match TRBD1. CDR3 length: 13 amino acids. V gave up 4 bases and J gave up 7 bases; unmatched junction bases: 8. The germline V gene encodes CDR1 DFQATT and CDR2 SNEGSKA (reference sequence). CDR3 nucleotides: TGCAGTGCTATAAAGGACAGGGTGGGTGGCTACACCTTC. It translates to CSAIKDRVGGYTF.

This chain uses TRBV20-1 with TRBJ2-7; 11 bases map to TRBD2. Germline lookup yields CDR1 DFQATT and CDR2 SNEGSKA (reference sequence). This CDR3 spans 15 amino acids. With 4 bases clipped from V and 2 bases from J, the junction kept 7 bases outside the gene matches. The CDR3 coding sequence is TGCAGTGCTACCTATGCGGGACTAGCGGCCTACGAGCAGTACTTC. Translating it yields CSATYAGLAAYEQYF.

CDR3: CASSYSGTGGNQPQHF. The DNA for the CDR3 is TGTGCCAGCAGTTACTCCGGGACAGGGGGCAATCAGCCCCAGCATTTT. The chain joins TRBV6-5 to TRBJ1-5; 10 nucleotides line up with TRBD1. The CDR3 is 16 amino acids. Trimming removed 0 bases from V and 2 bases from J; junction bases left unmatched: 1. Germline values: CDR1 MNHEY, CDR2 SVGAGI.

The J gene is TRBJ2-2, the V gene TRBV20-1; weak D call: TRBD1 (6 bases). With 2 bases removed from V and 5 bases from J, the gap between germline ends came to 15 bases. This CDR3 region has 15 residues. The germline CDR1 and CDR2 sequences are DFQATT and SNEGSKA (reference sequence). Here the CDR3 DNA reads TGCAGTGCTAGAAAGACAGGCCCCCCGACCGGGGAGCTGTTTTTT. Translated, it gives CSARKTGPPTGELFF.

The J gene is TRBJ1-1, the V gene TRBV3-1; D is unclear. CDR1 is LGHDT, CDR2 YNNKEL, per germline (reference sequence). The V end lost 5 bases, the J end lost 0 bases, and 10 bases lay between the germline ends. The CDR3 runs to 14 residues. The CDR3 DNA is TGTGCCAGCAGCGATACGGGGATGAACACTGAAGCTTTCTTT. It translates to CASSDTGMNTEAFF.

The CDR3 DNA sequence: TGCGCCAGCAGCCAAGGGACTACCCGAACCTACAATGAGCAGTTCTTC. Its protein product is CASSQGTTRTYNEQFF. The rearrangement uses TRBV4-3 and TRBJ2-1; D may be TRBD2 (6 bases). The V gene's germline CDR1 is LGHNA and CDR2 YSLEER. Trimming pared 1 base from V and 2 bases from J, leaving 12 bases between. CDR3 length equals 16 residues.

The sample holds a few counts of this clonotype. The rearrangement joins TRBV20-1 to TRBJ2-1; TRBD2 matches 8 bases. Germline loops: CDR1 DFQATT, CDR2 SNEGSKA (reference sequence). The CDR3 has 14 amino acids. Trimming cost V 3 bases and J 7 bases; bases outside gene matches: 8. The CDR3 bases are TGCAGTGCTAGGGGGCAGCGGGAGAGGAATGAGCAGTTCTTC. Translating gives CSARGQRERNEQFF.

This clonotype was seen more than once but under ten times. V usage is TRBV7-9 and J usage is TRBJ2-7; D call uncertain. The germline V and J ends were trimmed by 5 bases and 0 bases, with 11 bases remaining between them. Germline assignment: CDR1 SEHNR and CDR2 FQNEAQ (reference sequence). CDR3 size: 14 residues. This CDR3 reads CASSISYSSYEQYF. DNA of the CDR3: TGTGCCAGCAGCATTAGTTACAGCTCCTACGAGCAGTACTTC.

The gene calls are TRBV27 and TRBJ1-4, with 7 nucleotides matching TRBD1. Germline V gene sequence: CDR1 MNHEY, CDR2 SMNVEV (reference sequence). The junction had 8 bases not matched to a gene; V was cut back by 6 bases and J by 4 bases. The CDR3 has 15 residues. The CDR3 spells CASSSSDRVNEKLFF. The CDR3 bases are TGTGCCAGCAGCTCTTCCGACAGGGTTAATGAAAAACTGTTTTTT. Looking up the rest from reference TRBV27 and TRBJ1-4 gives the full variable domain: EAQVTQNPRYLITVTGKKLTVTCSQNMNHEYMSWYRQDPGLGLRQIYYSMNVEVTDKGDVPEGYKVSRKEKRNFPLILESPSPNQTSLYFCASSSSDRVNEKLFFGSGTQLSVL.